The 7 T cell receptor beta chains in this list originate from one sample, sequenced in a study of cytomegalovirus exposure and HLA in healthy donors. PCR involved 60 Vbeta and 13 Jbeta primers. Data came from immunoSEQ multiplex PCR; TCRdb stores just in-frame clones and leaves some out. The sample yields tens of thousands of clones, roughly four fifths seen once. Sample: PBMCs. The receptors here all came from a woman aged 45-65 years in good health and CMV-seropositive.

Comments on this clone: This sample includes further DNA sequences coding for the same CDR3. V is TRBV7-3 and J is TRBJ2-3; D perhaps matches TRBD2 (6 bases). The CDR3 extends over 15 amino acids. With 5 bases removed from V and 2 bases from J, the gap between germline ends came to 14 bases. CDR1 is SGHTA and CDR2 is FQGTGA in the germline V gene. As DNA, the CDR3 is TGTGCCAGCAGCAACACGGGAGTAGACACAGATACGCAGTATTTT. Translation: CASSNTGVDTDTQYF.

As to this clone: The junction does not match germline at one end; this may be a read error. This sequence joins TRBV20-1 and TRBJ1-1; D is unclear. The germline V gene has CDR1 DFQATT and CDR2 SNEGSKA (reference sequence). The CDR3 spans 11 residues. CDR3 region: CSARVAFRGSF. The CDR3, as DNA: TGCAGTGCTAGAGTAGCGTTTCGGGGAAGCTTT.

This clone was detected only a few times. The V and J genes are TRBV5-1 and TRBJ2-1, with D possibly TRBD2 on 5 matching bases. Trimming took off 3 bases at V and 6 bases at J, with 19 bases between the two ends. The CDR3 is 16 residues long. The germline V gene encodes CDR1 SGHRS and CDR2 YFSETQ. This chain's CDR3 is CASSSKTGGPANEQFF. As DNA, the CDR3 is TGCGCCAGCAGCTCCAAAACCGGAGGCCCTGCCAATGAGCAGTTCTTC.

The chain employs TRBV6-5 and TRBJ2-7; D may be TRBD1 (8 bases). V gave up 6 bases and J gave up 6 bases, with 21 bases separating them. Germline loops: CDR1 MNHEY, CDR2 SVGAGI. This CDR3 is 15 amino acids long. The CDR3 DNA follows: TGTGCCAGCAGGAGCCTACAGGGGGGGAGTGGCGAGCAGTACTTC. Translated, it gives CASRSLQGGSGEQYF.

This rearrangement joins TRBV5-1 to TRBJ1-1, with D hard to call. Germline V gives CDR1 SGHRS, CDR2 YFSETQ. The CDR3 runs to 15 residues. Trimming pared 0 bases from V and 4 bases from J, leaving 13 bases between. The CDR3 region is CASSLVLGGSTEAFF. CDR3 nucleotides: TGCGCCAGCAGCTTGGTCCTGGGCGGGAGCACTGAAGCTTTCTTT.

Only one count was recorded for this clone. The chain carries TRBV9 and TRBJ2-3, with unresolved D. Germline CDR1 is SGDLS and CDR2 is YYNGEE. Deletions cut 2 bases from V and 1 base from J, with 8 bases between. The length of the CDR3 is 14 residues. The CDR3 nucleotides are TGTGCCAGCAGCGTTAGTTCGGGCACAGATACGCAGTATTTT. Its protein is CASSVSSGTDTQYF.

V and J are TRBV27 and TRBJ2-5; 8 nucleotides match TRBD2. This CDR3 has 14 residues. The germline V gene has CDR1 MNHEY and CDR2 SMNVEV (reference sequence). V shed 3 bases, J shed 4 bases, and the junction held 4 bases outside the gene matches. The CDR3 DNA is TGTGCCAGCAGTTTGCTGAGCGGGGGAGAGACCCAGTACTTC. Protein: CASSLLSGGETQYF.